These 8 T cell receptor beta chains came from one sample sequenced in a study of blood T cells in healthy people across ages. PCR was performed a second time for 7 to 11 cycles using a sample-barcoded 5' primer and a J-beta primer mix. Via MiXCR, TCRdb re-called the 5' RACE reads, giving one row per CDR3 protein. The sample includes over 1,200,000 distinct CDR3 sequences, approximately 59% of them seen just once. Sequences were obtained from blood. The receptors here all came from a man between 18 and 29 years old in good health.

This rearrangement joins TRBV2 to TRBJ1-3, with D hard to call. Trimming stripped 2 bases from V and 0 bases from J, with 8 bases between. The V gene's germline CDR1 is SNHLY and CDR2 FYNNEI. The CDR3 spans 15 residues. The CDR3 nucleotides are TGTGCCAGCAGTGAAAATACCGCCTCTGGAAACACCATATATTTT. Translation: CASSENTASGNTIYF.

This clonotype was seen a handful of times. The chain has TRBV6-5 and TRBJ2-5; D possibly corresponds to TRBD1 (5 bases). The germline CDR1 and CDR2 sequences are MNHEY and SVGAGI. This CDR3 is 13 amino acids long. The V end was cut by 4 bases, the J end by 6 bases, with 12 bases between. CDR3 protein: CASSFIGVQTQYF. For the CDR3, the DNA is TGTGCCAGCAGTTTTATAGGGGTTCAGACCCAGTACTTC.

The CDR3 DNA reads as TGCAGTGCTAGGGGGGCACAGACGAACACCGGGGAGCTGTTTTTT. It is translated as CSARGAQTNTGELFF. V and J are TRBV20-1 and TRBJ2-2, with D possibly TRBD1 on 6 matching bases. The CDR3 totals 15 residues. Germline CDR1 is DFQATT and CDR2 is SNEGSKA (reference sequence). V lost 3 bases, J lost 0 bases, and 11 bases lay in between.

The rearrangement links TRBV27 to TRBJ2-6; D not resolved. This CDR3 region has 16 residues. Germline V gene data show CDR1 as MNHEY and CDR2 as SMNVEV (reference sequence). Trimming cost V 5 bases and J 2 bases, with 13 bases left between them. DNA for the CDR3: TGTGCCAGCAGTACCCGGTCGACCCCTGGGGCCAACGTCCTGACTTTC. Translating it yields CASSTRSTPGANVLTF. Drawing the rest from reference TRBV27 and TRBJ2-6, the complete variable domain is EAQVTQNPRYLITVTGKKLTVTCSQNMNHEYMSWYRQDPGLGLRQIYYSMNVEVTDKGDVPEGYKVSRKEKRNFPLILESPSPNQTSLYFCASSTRSTPGANVLTFGAGSRLTVL.

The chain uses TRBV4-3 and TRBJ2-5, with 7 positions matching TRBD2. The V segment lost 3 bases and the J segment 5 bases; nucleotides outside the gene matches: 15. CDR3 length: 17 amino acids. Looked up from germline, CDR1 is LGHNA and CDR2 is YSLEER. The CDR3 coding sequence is TGCGCCAGCAGCCAGTTGTGTGGGGGGGGATCGGATGAGACCCAGTACTTC. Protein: CASSQLCGGGSDETQYF.

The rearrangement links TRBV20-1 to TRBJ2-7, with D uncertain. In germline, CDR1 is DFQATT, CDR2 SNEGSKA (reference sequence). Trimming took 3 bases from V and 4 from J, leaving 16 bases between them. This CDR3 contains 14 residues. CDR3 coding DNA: TGCAGTGCTAGTCGGGTGGCCAACATATACGAGCAGTACTTC. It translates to CSASRVANIYEQYF.

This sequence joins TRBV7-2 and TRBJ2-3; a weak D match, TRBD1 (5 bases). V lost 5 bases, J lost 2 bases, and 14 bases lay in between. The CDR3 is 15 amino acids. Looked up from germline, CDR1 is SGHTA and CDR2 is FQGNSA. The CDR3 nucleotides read TGTGCCAGCAGCCGAAATGCGGACAACACAGATACGCAGTATTTT. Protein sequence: CASSRNADNTDTQYF. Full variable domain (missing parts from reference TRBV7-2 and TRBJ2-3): GAGVSQSPSNKVTEKGKDVELRCDPISGHTALYWYRQSLGQGLEFLIYFQGNSAPDKSGLPSDRFSAERTGGSVSTLTIQRTQQEDSAVYLCASSRNADNTDTQYFGPGTRLTVL.

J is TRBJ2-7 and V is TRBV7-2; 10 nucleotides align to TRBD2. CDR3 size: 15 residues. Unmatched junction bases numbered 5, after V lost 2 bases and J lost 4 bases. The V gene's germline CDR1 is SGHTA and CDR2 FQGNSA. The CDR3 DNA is TGTGCCAGCAGCTTACAGCGAGCGGGAGGGTACGAGCAGTACTTC. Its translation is CASSLQRAGGYEQYF.